The 6 T cell receptor beta chains given below trace back to one sample, sequenced in a study of cytomegalovirus exposure and HLA in healthy donors. Researchers ran the PCR with 60 Vbeta and 13 Jbeta primers. Using immunoSEQ multiplex PCR, the repertoire was profiled, and TCRdb retains in-frame clones only, with some absent. The sample yields 60,000 to 75,000 clones, around 72% seen once. Material: PBMCs. The receptors stem from a woman aged 40 to 50 in good health and CMV-seropositive.

The chain couples TRBV6-5 to TRBJ2-7; 10 bases map to TRBD1. The germline CDR1 and CDR2 sequences are MNHEY and SVGAGI. CDR3 size: 15 residues. J gave up 6 bases and V 5 bases, and 10 bases lay outside the gene matches. This CDR3 reads CASSTRDRGNFEQYF. The CDR3, as DNA: TGTGCCAGCAGTACCCGGGACAGGGGTAACTTCGAGCAGTACTTC.

The chain couples TRBV18 to TRBJ2-1, with TRBD1 matching over 8 bases. Trimming removed 6 bases from V and 2 bases from J; junction bases left unmatched: 9. The germline gives CDR1 KGHSH, CDR2 LQKENI. The CDR3 consists of 16 residues. The CDR3 loop is CASSPGVQGAYNEQFF. CDR3 DNA: TGTGCCAGCTCCCCGGGGGTACAGGGGGCCTACAATGAGCAGTTCTTC.

The chain recombines TRBV9 with TRBJ1-5; D possibly corresponds to TRBD1 (5 bases). The CDR3 has 16 residues. CDR1 is SGDLS and CDR2 is YYNGEE in the germline V gene. Deletions cut 2 bases from V and 11 bases from J, with 23 bases between. CDR3 bases: TGTGCCAGCAGCGTGGGGGAGGGAGGGATAGGGGCGGCCCAGCATTTT. Amino acid sequence: CASSVGEGGIGAAQHF.

This clone appeared a few times. The chain recombines TRBV5-8 with TRBJ2-3, with 8 bases that match TRBD2. The junction had 11 bases not matched to a gene; V was cut back by 4 bases and J by 4 bases. The CDR3 has 16 amino acids. CDR1 and CDR2 from the germline V gene are SGHTS and YDEGEE. DNA of the CDR3: TGTGCCAGCAGCATCGGACTAGCCCTGGGGGCAGATACGCAGTATTTT. Translating gives CASSIGLALGADTQYF.

The chain recombines TRBV19 with TRBJ2-1; no firm D call. V was pared by 1 base and J by 5 bases, with 12 bases between. This CDR3 spans 15 amino acids. Germline V lookup: CDR1 LNHDA, CDR2 SQIVND (reference sequence). The DNA for the CDR3 is TGTGCCAGTAGTATAGGTCCAAACCCTAACAATGAGCAGTTCTTC. Translating gives CASSIGPNPNNEQFF.

This chain connects TRBV9 to TRBJ2-3; no definite D call. CDR1 and CDR2 (germline): SGDLS, YYNGEE. With 4 bases removed from V and 2 bases from J, the gap between germline ends came to 5 bases. The CDR3 has 12 residues. The CDR3, as DNA: TGTGCCAGCAGCAGAGACACAGATACGCAGTATTTT. It translates to CASSRDTDTQYF.